The rows below give T cell receptor beta chains drawn from one sample of a study of cytomegalovirus exposure and HLA in healthy donors. The method was immunoSEQ multiplex PCR; TCRdb's version includes in-frame clones alone and lacks a portion of them. The data show about 120,000 clones, roughly 90% seen once. Material: PBMCs. The receptors stem from a woman younger than 30 in good health and CMV-seropositive. Both conserved end residues are part of each CDR3. Fields, in order: V gene, J gene, clone size, D gene, CDR3 DNA, CDR3 protein. The D gene is left open where the match is weak. Size is stated for part of the rows, as once, few or many counts, or as a class when the clone is expanded.

V: TRBV6-5; J: TRBJ2-7; size: .; D: TRBD2; DNA: TGTGCCAGCGGGCGGACTAGCAGGTCCTACGAGCAGTACTTC; CDR3: CASGRTSRSYEQYF
V: TRBV11-2; J: TRBJ1-1; size: once; D: .; DNA: TGTGCCAGCAGCCGGAGTGGGGCAGCCAACACTGAAGCTTTCTTT; CDR3: CASSRSGAANTEAFF
V: TRBV6-6; J: TRBJ2-7; size: .; D: .; DNA: TGTGCCAGCAGCCGCCCACCTAGCGACACCTACGAGCAGTACTTC; CDR3: CASSRPPSDTYEQYF
V: TRBV7-6; J: TRBJ2-7; size: .; D: .; DNA: TGTGCCAGCAGCGGTACGGTAGCGCTCCGGGACGAGCAGTACTTC; CDR3: CASSGTVALRDEQYF
V: TRBV4-1; J: TRBJ1-5; size: once; D: .; DNA: TGCGCCAGCAGCCAACGGGGTAGTCAGCCCCAGCATTTT; CDR3: CASSQRGSQPQHF
V: TRBV7-2; J: TRBJ1-5; size: .; D: TRBD1; DNA: TGTGCCAGCAGCTTAGTTCACGCCGGGACAGGGGGCAATCAGCCCCAGCATTTT; CDR3: CASSLVHAGTGGNQPQHF
V: TRBV7-9; J: TRBJ2-7; size: .; D: .; DNA: TGTGCCAGCAGCTTCAATTACGAGCAGTACTTC; CDR3: CASSFNYEQYF
V: TRBV27; J: TRBJ2-7; size: .; D: TRBD1; DNA: TGTGCCAGCGGAAGGACAGGGGGCTACGAGCAGTACTTC; CDR3: CASGRTGGYEQYF
V: TRBV7-9; J: TRBJ2-1; size: .; D: TRBD2; DNA: TGTGCCAGCAGCTCACGTCCGGGCCTAGCGGGAGCCTACAATGAGCAGTTCTTC; CDR3: CASSSRPGLAGAYNEQFF
V: TRBV5-4; J: TRBJ1-3; size: .; D: .; DNA: TGTGCCAGCAGCTTGGGAGGTCGGGGATCTTACTCTGGAAACACCATATATTTT; CDR3: CASSLGGRGSYSGNTIYF
V: TRBV15; J: TRBJ1-1; size: .; D: .; DNA: TGTGCCACCAGCAGAGCCAGGGCGATGAACACTGAAGCTTTCTTT; CDR3: CATSRARAMNTEAFF
V: TRBV13; J: TRBJ2-1; size: .; D: .; DNA: TGTGCCAGCAGGAGGAGGGGACAGAACAATGAGCAGTTCTTC; CDR3: CASRRRGQNNEQFF
V: TRBV28; J: TRBJ1-4; size: .; D: TRBD1; DNA: TGTGCCAGCAGTTTATGGGGGACAGGTGAAAAACTGTTTTTT; CDR3: CASSLWGTGEKLFF
V: TRBV30; J: TRBJ1-1; size: .; D: TRBD1; DNA: TGTGCCTCGGACAGGGGAATGAACACTGAAGCTTTCTTT; CDR3: CASDRGMNTEAFF
V: TRBV11-3; J: TRBJ2-1; size: .; D: TRBD1; DNA: TGTGCCAGCAGTTCTTCCCGGGACAGGGCCTCCAATGAGCAGTTCTTC; CDR3: CASSSSRDRASNEQFF
V: TRBV7-2; J: TRBJ2-7; size: .; D: .; DNA: TGTGCCAGCAGCTTTGGAGCGGCCACCTACGAGCAGTACTTC; CDR3: CASSFGAATYEQYF
V: TRBV29-1; J: TRBJ2-3; size: .; D: TRBD2; DNA: TGCAGCGTTGCCCTAGCGGGGGGTCCAGATACGCAGTATTTT; CDR3: CSVALAGGPDTQYF
V: TRBV7-9; J: TRBJ1-1; size: .; D: TRBD1; DNA: TGTGCCAGCCGTAATTGGACAGGGGACACTGAAGCTTTCTTT; CDR3: CASRNWTGDTEAFF
V: TRBV11-2; J: TRBJ2-5; size: .; D: TRBD2; DNA: TGTGCCAGCAGCATTAGCGGGGCCCCGGCAGTGGAGACCCAGTACTTC; CDR3: CASSISGAPAVETQYF
V: TRBV28; J: TRBJ2-1; size: .; D: .; DNA: TGTGCCAGCAGTAGGGGCAATGAGCAGTTCTTC; CDR3: CASSRGNEQFF
V: TRBV7-6; J: TRBJ1-2; size: few; D: .; DNA: TGTGCCAGCAGCGACAGTAGTTATGGCTACACCTTC; CDR3: CASSDSSYGYTF
V: TRBV5-6; J: TRBJ1-2; size: few; D: .; DNA: TGTGCCAGCAGCCAGGTAGACCGGGGTGGCAACTATGGCTACACCTTC; CDR3: CASSQVDRGGNYGYTF
V: TRBV7-9; J: TRBJ1-4; size: once; D: TRBD1; DNA: TGTGCCAGCAGCTTCAGGGGGACAGGGAGTGAAAAACTGTTTTTT; CDR3: CASSFRGTGSEKLFF
V: TRBV4-3; J: TRBJ2-4; size: .; D: .; DNA: TGCGCCAGCAGCCAAGAGAGGGCCGGTTCAGCCAAAAACATTCAGTACTTC; CDR3: CASSQERAGSAKNIQYF
V: TRBV4-1; J: TRBJ2-2; size: .; D: TRBD2; DNA: TGCGCCAGCAGCGACTTTCGGGGGGGGCGGGCCGGGGAGCTGTTTTTT; CDR3: CASSDFRGGRAGELFF
V: TRBV11-2; J: TRBJ2-7; size: .; D: .; DNA: TGTGCCAGCAGCTTTAGGGGCAGGTACGAGCAGTACTTC; CDR3: CASSFRGRYEQYF
V: TRBV19; J: TRBJ2-7; size: .; D: TRBD2; DNA: TGTGCCAGTACCCCAGGGACGGCGGGGGGGGATCTCTACGAGCAGTACTTC; CDR3: CASTPGTAGGDLYEQYF
V: TRBV6-5; J: TRBJ2-1; size: .; D: TRBD2; DNA: TGTGCCAGCAGTTTCCTAGCGGGGGGTGGAAATGAGCAGTTCTTC; CDR3: CASSFLAGGGNEQFF
V: TRBV7-9; J: TRBJ1-5; size: many; D: .; DNA: TGTGCCAGCAGCTTAGGAGGAGGAGATCAGCCCCAGCATTTT; CDR3: CASSLGGGDQPQHF
V: TRBV27; J: TRBJ2-2; size: .; D: .; DNA: TGTGCCAGCAGGGGGGGGACACGGGGGAGTAACACCGGGGAGCTGTTTTTT; CDR3: CASRGGTRGSNTGELFF
V: TRBV29-1; J: TRBJ1-1; size: .; D: TRBD1; DNA: TGCAGCGTAAGAAGAGACAGGGGGGTAGAAGGAGCTTTCTTT; CDR3: CSVRRDRGVEGAFF
V: TRBV5-1; J: TRBJ2-5; size: .; D: .; DNA: TGCGCCAGCAGCGCACTACTAGCTGGGGGTAGGGAGACCCAGTACTTC; CDR3: CASSALLAGGRETQYF
V: TRBV4-1; J: TRBJ2-1; size: .; D: .; DNA: TGCGCCAGCAGCCAAACTTACAATGAGCAGTTCTTC; CDR3: CASSQTYNEQFF
V: TRBV19; J: TRBJ1-5; size: few; D: TRBD1; DNA: TGTGCCAGTAGGGGGACAGAGTATAGCAATCAGCCCCAGCATTTT; CDR3: CASRGTEYSNQPQHF